This T cell receptor beta chain was captured in a study of technical replicates of blood from four donors. Assay: immunoSEQ multiplex PCR; the TCRdb copy retains only in-frame clones and omits some. The sample yields approximately 90,000 clones, 95% seen once. Germline CDR1 and CDR2: SGHRS and YFSETQ. V was pared by 2 bases and J by 0 bases, with 8 bases between. CDR3 length: 14 residues. The chain carries TRBV5-1 and TRBJ1-2; D gene ambiguous. This clonotype was obtained from a human donor in good health. Sequencing used T cells isolated from PBMCs. CDR3 in amino acids: CASSFDYTNYGYTF. Written as DNA, the CDR3 is TGCGCCAGCAGCTTTGACTATACTAACTATGGCTACACCTTC.